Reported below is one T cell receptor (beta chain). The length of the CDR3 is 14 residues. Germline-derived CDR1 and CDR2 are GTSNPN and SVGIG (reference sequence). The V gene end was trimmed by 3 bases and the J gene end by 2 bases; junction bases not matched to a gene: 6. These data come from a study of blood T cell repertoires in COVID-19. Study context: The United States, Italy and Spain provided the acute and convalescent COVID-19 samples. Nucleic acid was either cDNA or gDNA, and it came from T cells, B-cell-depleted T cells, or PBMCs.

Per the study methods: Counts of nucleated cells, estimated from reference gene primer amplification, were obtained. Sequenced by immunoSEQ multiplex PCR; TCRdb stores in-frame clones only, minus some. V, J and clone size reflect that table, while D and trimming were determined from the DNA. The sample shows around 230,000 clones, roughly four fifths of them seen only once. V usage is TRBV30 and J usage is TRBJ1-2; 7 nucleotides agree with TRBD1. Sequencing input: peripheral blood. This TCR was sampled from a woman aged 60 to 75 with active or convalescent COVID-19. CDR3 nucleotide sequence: TGTGCCTGGAGCCGACAGGGTTCCAACTATGGCTACACCTTC. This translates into CAWSRQGSNYGYTF.